The 29 T cell receptor beta chains presented below share a single source sample, sequenced in a study of chemoradiotherapy in HPV16-positive cancers. Assay: immunoSEQ multiplex PCR; the TCRdb copy retains only in-frame clones and omits some. The sample shows tens of thousands of clones, roughly 84% of them seen only once. This specimen consisted of blood, obtained from a patient who underwent chemoradiotherapy. Every receptor here comes from a human donor with HPV-associated anogenital cancer.

The chain is built from TRBV11-3 and TRBJ2-1; 8 bases align to TRBD2. The length of the CDR3 is 15 residues. The ends lost 3 bases at V and 3 bases at J; junction bases unmatched: 4. Germline loops: CDR1 SGHNT, CDR2 YENEEA. The DNA for the CDR3 is TGTGCCAGCAGCTTTGGAACTAGCGGCTACAATGAGCAGTTCTTC. Protein: CASSFGTSGYNEQFF.

The rearrangement joins TRBV21-1 to TRBJ1-2; the listed D gene, TRBD1, was not tested against the DNA. TRBV21-1 is tagged as a pseudogene. The CDR3 runs 14 residues. The CDR3 DNA reads as TGTGCCAGGAGTATCGAGGGGGTTGCCTTTGACTACACCTTC. Its protein is CARSIEGVAFDYTF.

This clone was seen only a few times. The chain joins TRBV6-5 to TRBJ1-2; D is perhaps TRBD1 (6 bases). Germline lookup yields CDR1 MNHEY and CDR2 SVGAGI. The CDR3 is made up of 13 amino acids. Trimming took off 0 bases at V and 8 bases at J, with 10 bases between the two ends. The CDR3 here is CASSYSAGGGYTF. CDR3 DNA sequence: TGTGCCAGCAGTTACTCGGCGGGGGGCGGCTACACCTTC.

The chain links TRBV9 to TRBJ2-1; 7 bases are shared with TRBD2. This CDR3 comprises 15 residues. Germline V gene lookup returns CDR1 SGDLS and CDR2 YYNGEE. V trimming: 0 bases; J trimming: 5 bases; junction bases outside the gene matches: 5. The CDR3, as DNA: TGTGCCAGCAGCGTAGTTTCTAGCGGAAACAATGAGCAGTTCTTC. Translating gives CASSVVSSGNNEQFF.

J is TRBJ2-3 and V is TRBV12-5; D possibly corresponds to TRBD2 (6 bases). CDR1 and CDR2 from the germline V gene are LGHNT and FRNRAP. CDR3 length: 13 amino acids. Trimming shortened V by 6 bases and J by 0 bases, and 7 bases separated the two germline ends. The DNA of the CDR3 is TGTGCTAGTGGGGAGGGAAGCACAGATACGCAGTATTTT. Protein product: CASGEGSTDTQYF.

This chain connects TRBV6-5 to TRBJ1-5; D is unresolved. Per germline, CDR1 MNHEY and CDR2 SVGAGI. Trimming took off 2 bases at V and 1 base at J, with 9 bases between the two ends. The CDR3 contains 15 residues. CDR3 loop: CASSYGELSNQPQHF. The DNA for the CDR3 is TGTGCCAGCAGTTACGGAGAGTTGAGCAATCAGCCCCAGCATTTT.

This clone was recorded only once. The CDR3 DNA reads as TGTGCCAGTACTTCCGTCGGCAGGGGGCTTAATACTGAAGCTTTCTTT. This gives the protein CASTSVGRGLNTEAFF. The V gene is TRBV19, the J gene TRBJ1-1; TRBD1 aligns across 8 bases. The germline V gene encodes CDR1 LNHDA and CDR2 SQIVND (reference sequence). Trimming removed 7 bases from V and 5 bases from J; junction bases left unmatched: 15. The CDR3 covers 16 residues.

The chain has TRBV11-3 and TRBJ2-1; 9 nucleotides agree with TRBD1. V was pared by 3 bases and J by 5 bases, with 5 bases of the junction left unmatched. Germline V gives CDR1 SGHNT, CDR2 YENEEA. The CDR3 extends over 15 amino acids. DNA of the CDR3: TGTGCCAGCAGCTTCGGGACAGGGAGAAACAATGAGCAGTTCTTC. It codes for CASSFGTGRNNEQFF.

This sequence joins TRBV27 and TRBJ2-7; D perhaps matches TRBD2 (6 bases). CDR1 and CDR2 from the germline V gene are MNHEY and SMNVEV (reference sequence). Trimming cost V 6 bases and J 4 bases, with 19 bases left between them. This CDR3 contains 15 residues. CDR3 in amino acids: CASSFRTTLKYEQYF. As DNA, the CDR3 is TGTGCCAGCAGCTTCAGGACTACCCTTAAATACGAGCAGTACTTC.

The table lists this clone with a count of one. J is TRBJ2-5 and V is TRBV4-1; 11 bases align to TRBD2. This CDR3 has 14 residues. The junction had 3 bases not matched to a gene; V was cut back by 4 bases and J by 5 bases. Germline CDR1 is MGHRA and CDR2 is YSYEKL. CDR3 region: CASSLAGGGETQYF. The CDR3 DNA is TGCGCCAGCAGCCTAGCGGGAGGGGGCGAGACCCAGTACTTC.

The J gene is TRBJ2-1, the V gene TRBV7-8; 14 nucleotides line up with TRBD2. From germline, CDR1 is SGHVS and CDR2 FQNEAQ. CDR3 length: 19 residues. Losses at the gene ends were 0 bases for V and 7 bases for J; bases not matched to a gene: 11. CDR3 sequence reads: CASSLAPNRLAGGLNEQFF. CDR3 nucleotide sequence: TGTGCCAGCAGCTTAGCGCCCAACAGACTAGCGGGAGGGCTTAATGAGCAGTTCTTC.

This chain connects TRBV6-5 to TRBJ1-1; tentative D call: TRBD1 (5 bases). CDR3 length: 14 residues. Germline V CDR1 and CDR2: MNHEY, SVGAGI. Trimming stripped 6 bases from V and 6 bases from J, with 17 bases between. The DNA of the CDR3 is TGTGCCAGCAGGAACCGGTGGGACCGCTCTGAAGCTTTCTTT. It translates to CASRNRWDRSEAFF.

This chain connects TRBV2 to TRBJ2-7; D might be TRBD2 (5 bases). Germline V gene lookup returns CDR1 SNHLY and CDR2 FYNNEI. V lost 9 bases and J lost 6, with 15 bases in between. The CDR3 has 12 residues. This chain's CDR3 is CASARMAGEQYF. The CDR3 DNA is TGTGCCAGTGCGAGAATGGCGGGCGAGCAGTACTTC.

J is TRBJ2-7 and V is TRBV5-4, with D possibly TRBD2 on 8 matching bases. There are 14 residues in the CDR3. Trimming stripped 4 bases from V and 7 bases from J, with 18 bases between. Germline V gene sequence: CDR1 SGHNT, CDR2 YYREEE (reference sequence). This CDR3 reads CASSGGGRGREQYF. The CDR3 DNA follows: TGTGCCAGCAGCGGCGGGGGGAGGGGGCGAGAGCAGTACTTC. Drawing the rest from reference TRBV5-4 and TRBJ2-7, the complete variable domain is ETGVTQSPTHLIKTRGQQVTLRCSSQSGHNTVSWYQQALGQGPQFIFQYYREEENGRGNFPPRFSGLQFPNYSSELNVNALELDDSALYLCASSGGGRGREQYFGPGTRLTVT.

The chain joins TRBV6-5 to TRBJ1-2; TRBD1 might be the D (6 bases). Trimming left V 2 bases short and J 8 bases short, with 12 bases between. CDR1 and CDR2 from the germline V gene are MNHEY and SVGAGI. This CDR3 region has 13 residues. The CDR3 is CASSYTGMGGYTF. DNA of the CDR3: TGTGCCAGCAGTTACACAGGGATGGGAGGCTACACCTTC.

This clone was picked up one time. The chain combines TRBV19 with TRBJ2-7; D perhaps matches TRBD1 (5 bases). Trimming pared 4 bases from V and 4 bases from J, leaving 14 bases between. Germline V CDR1 and CDR2: LNHDA, SQIVND (reference sequence). The CDR3 is made up of 14 amino acids. The CDR3 region is CASSNSPQAYEQYF. CDR3 nucleotide sequence: TGTGCCAGTAGTAACTCCCCACAGGCGTACGAGCAGTACTTC.

This chain's CDR3 is CASSQGGAPYYGYTF. In DNA form, the CDR3 reads TGCGCCAGCAGCCAAGGGGGGGCTCCATACTATGGCTACACCTTC. The chain couples TRBV4-1 to TRBJ1-2; weak D call: TRBD1 (6 bases). The V end lost 1 base, the J end lost 3 bases, and 12 bases lay between the germline ends. Germline CDR1 and CDR2: MGHRA and YSYEKL. The CDR3 runs 15 residues.

The chain is built from TRBV5-4 and TRBJ1-6, with D perhaps TRBD1 (5 bases). The germline V gene encodes CDR1 SGHNT and CDR2 YYREEE (reference sequence). V was trimmed by 4 bases and J by 5 bases, leaving 10 bases between them. This CDR3 region has 14 residues. The DNA for the CDR3 is TGTGCCAGCAGCCCACAGGTTAATAATTCACCCCTCCACTTT. As protein: CASSPQVNNSPLHF.

The chain recombines TRBV29-1 with TRBJ2-7; 9 bases line up with TRBD1. Germline trimming cut 6 bases from V and 4 bases from J; bases unmatched to any gene: 4. There are 12 residues in the CDR3. Germline lookup yields CDR1 SQVTM and CDR2 ANQGSEA. CDR3 residues: CSVGQGTYEQYF. DNA of the CDR3: TGCAGCGTCGGACAGGGGACTTACGAGCAGTACTTC.

V usage is TRBV6-1 and J usage is TRBJ1-6; D not certain. This CDR3 is built from 13 residues. The germline V gene has CDR1 MNHNS and CDR2 SASEGT. V dropped 2 bases and J dropped 7 bases, with 6 bases sitting between them. The CDR3 reads CASSEMVNSPLHF. DNA for the CDR3: TGTGCCAGCAGTGAAATGGTCAATTCACCCCTCCACTTT.

This clone was recorded only once. This chain uses TRBV19 with TRBJ2-3; D remains ambiguous. The V and J ends lost 8 bases and 0 bases respectively, with 9 bases between them. CDR1 and CDR2 from the germline V gene are LNHDA and SQIVND (reference sequence). The CDR3 consists of 13 residues. The CDR3 spells CASGVGSTDTQYF. The CDR3 DNA follows: TGTGCCAGTGGGGTCGGGAGCACAGATACGCAGTATTTT.

The chain links TRBV27 to TRBJ2-7; 10 bases agree with TRBD1. V shed 7 bases and J 3 bases; nucleotides not matched to a gene: 9. CDR3 length: 15 residues. The V gene's germline CDR1 is MNHEY and CDR2 SMNVEV (reference sequence). In nucleotides, the CDR3 is TGTGCCAGCACCTGGAGACAGGGGGCTATCTACGAGCAGTACTTC. It encodes CASTWRQGAIYEQYF.

The chain links TRBV6-1 to TRBJ2-5; TRBD1 matches 9 bases. The V gene's germline CDR1 is MNHNS and CDR2 SASEGT. The CDR3 consists of 13 residues. V lost 7 bases and J lost 5; bases outside the gene matches: 5. The CDR3 spells CASTTGGRETQYF. The CDR3 DNA reads TGTGCCAGCACTACAGGGGGCAGGGAGACCCAGTACTTC.

V and J are TRBV7-8 and TRBJ1-5, with a weak D call TRBD1 (5 bases). CDR1 SGHVS and CDR2 FQNEAQ come from the germline V gene. Between the trimmed V and J ends, which lost 0 bases and 2 bases, there was a span of 14 bases. This CDR3 is built from 17 residues. CDR3 DNA: TGTGCCAGCAGCTTAGCCATGAGGCAGGGAGGCAATCAGCCCCAGCATTTT. Translated, it gives CASSLAMRQGGNQPQHF.

V gene TRBV2 combines with J gene TRBJ2-3; TRBD1 matches at 9 bases. Germline-derived CDR1 and CDR2 are SNHLY and FYNNEI. V lost 10 bases, J lost 0 bases, and 5 bases stayed unmatched. The CDR3 has 14 residues. This CDR3 reads CANRDRDSTDTQYF. CDR3 DNA: TGTGCCAACCGGGACAGGGATAGCACAGATACGCAGTATTTT.

The chain joins TRBV20-1 to TRBJ1-6, with unresolved D. The CDR3 contains 9 residues. The germline CDR1 and CDR2 sequences are DFQATT and SNEGSKA (reference sequence). V shed 5 bases and J shed 13 bases, with 6 bases lying between them. CDR3 in amino acids: CSAAGPLHF. CDR3 nucleotides: TGCAGTGCTGCCGGGCCCCTCCACTTT.

The chain carries TRBV5-6 and TRBJ2-4; perhaps TRBD1 as D (5 bases). Germline CDR1 and CDR2: SGHDT and YYEEEE. With 0 bases removed from V and 6 bases from J, the gap between germline ends came to 10 bases. The CDR3 runs to 14 residues. The CDR3 region is CASSLVTGANIQYF. As DNA, the CDR3 is TGTGCCAGCAGCTTGGTGACTGGGGCAAACATTCAGTACTTC.

This clone was recorded a few times. V gene TRBV7-3 combines with J gene TRBJ2-1; the match to TRBD2 covers 11 bases. This CDR3 is built from 16 residues. Losses at the gene ends were 5 bases for V and 7 bases for J; bases not matched to a gene: 10. Germline CDR1 reads SGHTA; CDR2 reads FQGTGA. CDR3 in DNA: TGTGCCAGCAGCAGTTGGGCGGGACTAGCGGTGAATGAGCAGTTCTTC. Translation: CASSSWAGLAVNEQFF.

V and J are TRBV5-1 and TRBJ1-1, with 7 positions matching TRBD1. Germline CDR1 SGHRS, CDR2 YFSETQ. The CDR3 runs 15 residues. The V and J ends lost 0 bases and 1 base, in that order; junction bases with no gene match: 3. CDR3 DNA: TGCGCCAGCAGCTTGGGGACAGGAACGAACACTGAAGCTTTCTTT. It is translated as CASSLGTGTNTEAFF.